This T cell receptor (beta chain) emerged from a study of cytomegalovirus exposure and HLA in healthy donors. Across the whole study: Ancestry clustering placed around 80% of around 400 genotyped donors in the Caucasian-associated cluster.

This clone was recorded a few times. The study ran its PCR with 60 Vbeta and 13 Jbeta primers. Authors' processing steps: As a later analysis found, there were approximately 80 million unique TCR beta chains, of which roughly 11 million were shared. Using immunoSEQ multiplex PCR, the repertoire was profiled, and TCRdb retains in-frame clones only, with some absent. V and J calls and clone size follow that table, whereas D and trimming were derived from the DNA. Among some 89,000 clones listed, roughly 81% were seen once. V was pared by 8 bases and J by 11 bases, with 18 bases of the junction left unmatched. This CDR3 comprises 15 residues. CDR1 and CDR2 from the germline V gene are MNHNS and SASEGT.

The rearrangement joins TRBV6-1 to TRBJ2-5, with TRBD2 matching 9 bases. This clonotype was obtained from a woman in her 30s in good health and CMV-seronegative. Sequenced sample: PBMCs. CDR3 sequence: CASARLLAGVDEQYF. DNA of the CDR3: TGTGCCAGCGCTAGGTTACTAGCGGGTGTAGATGAGCAGTACTTC.